What follows describes a single T cell receptor (beta chain). Antigen: not known. The sample holds other DNA sequences that translate to the same CDR3. This sample is drawn from a study of shared clonotypes between healthy human individuals. There were only Caucasian adults among the donors, and all lived in Nashville, Tennessee. An even split of each subset's genomic DNA across several immunoSEQ plates was performed. The repertoire was sequenced with immunoSEQ multiplex PCR; TCRdb's copy has only in-frame clones and lacks some. The repertoire includes roughly 450,000 clones, 70% to 80% of them detected once, and around 13% sits in the top ten. Study-wide results and caveats: Blood was the only sampled material, and tissue repertoires likely differ. Investigators expected sequencing depth to affect clonotype sharing among donors.

The trim removed 6 bases at V and 9 bases at J, leaving 7 bases unmatched. The germline V gene has CDR1 MNHEY and CDR2 SMNVEV (reference sequence). This CDR3 has 15 amino acids. The clonotype comes from a woman aged 40 to 50 in good health. Some clones in this sample may be carry-over from other donors' samples. This chain joins TRBV27 and TRBJ2-1; 14 nucleotides match TRBD2. The sequencing sample was made of PBMCs. The CDR3 sequence is CASSTGTSGRGEQFF. In DNA, the CDR3 is TGTGCCAGCAGCACCGGGACTAGCGGGAGAGGTGAGCAGTTCTTC.